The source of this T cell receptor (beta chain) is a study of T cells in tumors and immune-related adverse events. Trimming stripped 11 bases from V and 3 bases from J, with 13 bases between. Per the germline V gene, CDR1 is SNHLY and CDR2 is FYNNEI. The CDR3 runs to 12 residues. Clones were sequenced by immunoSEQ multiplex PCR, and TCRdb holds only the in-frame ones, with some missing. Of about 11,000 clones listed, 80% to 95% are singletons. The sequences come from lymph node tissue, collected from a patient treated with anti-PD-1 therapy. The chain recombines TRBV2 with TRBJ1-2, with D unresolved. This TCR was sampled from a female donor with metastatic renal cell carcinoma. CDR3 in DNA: TGTGCCTCAAGAAGGGAGGACTATGGCTACACCTTC. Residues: CASRREDYGYTF.